This is a list of T cell receptor beta chains from one sample in a study of CXCR3-negative and CXCR3-positive naive CD8 T cells. TCRdb reprocessed the 5' RACE reads and stores each CDR3 protein as one record, lacking DNA. The listing records around 140,000 distinct CDR3 sequences. The sequenced sample was naive CXCR3+ CD8+ T cells from blood. These receptors all stem from a human donor in good health. Some clones in this sample may be carry-over from other donors' samples. The CDR3 runs from the conserved cysteine through the conserved F or W.

>TRBJ2-7|TRBV14
CASSPYPYEQYF
>TRBJ2-7|TRBV7-9
CASSLAAAYEQYF
>TRBJ2-7|TRBV6-5
CASSSDRDYQYEEQYF
>TRBJ2-2|TRBV5-1
CASQTSGNTGELFF
>TRBJ2-1|TRBV4-3
CASSHSAYNEQFF
>TRBJ1-5|TRBV4-3
CASSPTLDRRNQPQHF
>TRBJ2-2|TRBV9
CASSTHTGELFF
>TRBJ2-7|TRBV29-1
CSVCRTINGEQYF
>TRBJ2-2|TRBV5-5
CASSLGDTGELFF
>TRBJ1-4|TRBV7-9
CASSPRNEKLFF
>TRBJ1-1|TRBV4-1
CASSLMGAFDLNTEAFF
>TRBJ2-3|TRBV6-5
CASGIPGTRADTQYF
>TRBJ2-5|TRBV7-8
CASSLEGGGRGLETQYF
>TRBJ2-3|TRBV3-1
CASSQGLAADTQYF
>TRBJ2-7|TRBV9
CASSVVEDSYEQYF
>TRBJ2-7|TRBV25-1
CASSVGQGPSPPYEQYF
>TRBJ2-1|TRBV7-9
CASSYTLAGGPPNEQFF
>TRBJ1-2|TRBV9
CASSGTSDYGYTF
>TRBJ2-5|TRBV12-3/TRBV12-4
CASSLTGKGYQETQYF
>TRBJ2-6|TRBV12-3/TRBV12-4
CASSFLTGDHSGANVLTF
>TRBJ1-2|TRBV20-1
CSARDSRVQGYYGYTF
>TRBJ2-5|TRBV7-8
CASSLGWGDQENQYF
>TRBJ2-7|TRBV18
CASSPELGQGSEQYF
>TRBJ2-1|TRBV10-3
CAISEWGGVYNEQFF
>TRBJ1-1|TRBV9
CASSVMGGEAFF
>TRBJ1-2|TRBV6-2/TRBV6-3
CASSYSKDGYTF
>TRBJ2-7|TRBV20-1
CSAPTGDSYEQYF
>TRBJ2-1|TRBV10-3
CAIGQIAGGPRNEQFF
>TRBJ1-2|TRBV20-1
CSARDPDRGLGYTF
>TRBJ2-1|TRBV9
CASSVSWGANHEEFF
>TRBJ1-1|TRBV7-9
CASSLGHATEAFF
>TRBJ1-1|TRBV28
CASTLSGREAFF
>TRBJ2-2|TRBV4-3
CASSQDSGWHGPGELFF
>TRBJ2-7|TRBV29-1
CSVEGTENYEQYF
>TRBJ2-1|TRBV5-5
CASSLGLGGGYNEQFF
>TRBJ2-1|TRBV21-1
CASSKGAGTGAYNEQFF
>TRBJ1-4|TRBV2
CASSEDRGANEKLFF
>TRBJ1-6|TRBV6-5
CASSFQGENSPLHF
>TRBJ2-4|TRBV7-9
CASSPYLGSRDPRNIQYF
>TRBJ2-7|TRBV29-1
CSATGSHGGGPYEQYF
>TRBJ2-2|TRBV19
CAIAGVTGELFF
>TRBJ2-5|TRBV29-1
CSVGTGSVQETQYF
>TRBJ1-1|TRBV4-2
CASSQYAVENTEAFF
>TRBJ2-3|TRBV11-2
CASSQLSDTQYF
>TRBJ2-7|TRBV29-1
CSVEEEQGASYEQYF
>TRBJ2-7|TRBV28
CASRGRVHEQYF
>TRBJ1-5|TRBV27
CASRRQGGDNQPQHF
>TRBJ2-3|TRBV7-2
CASSSKPLEELAGYDTQYF
>TRBJ2-2|TRBV6-2/TRBV6-3
CASTKSSLNTGELFF
>TRBJ1-1|TRBV15
CATSRAWYGTLRTVAFF
>TRBJ2-2|TRBV5-1
CASRGSRGLSNTGELFF
>TRBJ2-5|TRBV14
CASSHDYQETQYF
>TRBJ2-6|TRBV10-3
CAISLYWTSTNSGANVLTF
>TRBJ2-3|TRBV7-9
CASSLGLVSTDTQYF
>TRBJ2-3|TRBV7-9
CASSLGLADVDTQYF
>TRBJ2-1|TRBV4-2
CASGGNSYNEQFF
>TRBJ2-3|TRBV11-2
CASSFRTSGSTDTQYF
>TRBJ1-1|TRBV6-5
CASRSGETTFTEAFF
>TRBJ2-7|TRBV2
CASSEGRTGGSYEQYF
>TRBJ1-2|TRBV14
CASSQGRIDFGYGYTF